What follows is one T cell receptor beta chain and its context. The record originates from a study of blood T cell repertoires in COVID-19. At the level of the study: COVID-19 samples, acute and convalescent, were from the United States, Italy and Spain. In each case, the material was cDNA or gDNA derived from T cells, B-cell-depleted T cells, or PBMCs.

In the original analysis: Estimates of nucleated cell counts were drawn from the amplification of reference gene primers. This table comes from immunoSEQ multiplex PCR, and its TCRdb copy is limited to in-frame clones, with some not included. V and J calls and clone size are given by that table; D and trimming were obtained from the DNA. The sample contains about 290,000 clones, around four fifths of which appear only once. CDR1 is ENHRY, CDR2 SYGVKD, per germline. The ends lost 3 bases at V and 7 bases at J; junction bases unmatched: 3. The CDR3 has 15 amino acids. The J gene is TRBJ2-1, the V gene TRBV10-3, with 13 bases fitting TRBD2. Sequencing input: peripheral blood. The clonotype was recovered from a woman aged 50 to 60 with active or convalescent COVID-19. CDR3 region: CAISDRTSGSNEQFF. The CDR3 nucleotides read TGTGCCATCAGTGACCGGACTAGCGGGAGTAATGAGCAGTTCTTC.